Included here is one T cell receptor beta chain sequence, with context. This CDR3 has 12 residues. Germline V gene sequence: CDR1 MGHDK, CDR2 SYGVNS. The V end lost 2 bases, the J end lost 6 bases, and 8 bases lay between the germline ends. The record originates from a study of CD8+ T cells in alopecia areata. Reverse transcription of extracted RNA yielded cDNA, which provided the sequencing template. Sequencing used immunoSEQ multiplex PCR; TCRdb keeps in-frame clones, though not all of them. The table shows under 65,000 clones, with about 40% occurring only once. The sample was NKG2D-low CD8+ T cells sorted from blood. The TCR was taken from a human donor with alopecia areata. The chain uses TRBV25-1 and TRBJ2-7; TRBD2 is a possible D gene (5 bases). CDR3 sequence reads: CASSEASTEQYF. The CDR3 DNA sequence: TGTGCCAGCAGTGAAGCTAGCACCGAGCAGTACTTC.